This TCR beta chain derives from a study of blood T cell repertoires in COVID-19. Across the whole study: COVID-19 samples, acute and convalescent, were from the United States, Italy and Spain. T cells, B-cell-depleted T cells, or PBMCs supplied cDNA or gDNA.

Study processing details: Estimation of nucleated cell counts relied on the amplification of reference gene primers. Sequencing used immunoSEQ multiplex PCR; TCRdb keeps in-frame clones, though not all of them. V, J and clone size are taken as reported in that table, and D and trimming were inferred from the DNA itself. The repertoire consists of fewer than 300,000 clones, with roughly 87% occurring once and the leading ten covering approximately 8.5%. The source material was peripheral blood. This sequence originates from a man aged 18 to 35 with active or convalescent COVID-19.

The CDR3 protein is CASSFPSGGTDTQYF. CDR3 coding DNA: TGCGCCAGCAGCTTCCCTAGCGGGGGCACAGATACGCAGTATTTT. This chain connects TRBV5-1 to TRBJ2-3; the match to TRBD2 covers 9 bases. From germline, CDR1 is SGHRS and CDR2 YFSETQ. V lost 2 bases, J lost 1 base, and 2 bases stayed unmatched. The CDR3 sequence is 15 residues long. Complete variable domain (other parts from reference TRBV5-1 and TRBJ2-3): KAGVTQTPRYLIKTRGQQVTLSCSPISGHRSVSWYQQTPGQGLQFLFEYFSETQRNKGNFPGRFSGRQFSNSRSEMNVSTLELGDSALYLCASSFPSGGTDTQYFGPGTRLTVL.